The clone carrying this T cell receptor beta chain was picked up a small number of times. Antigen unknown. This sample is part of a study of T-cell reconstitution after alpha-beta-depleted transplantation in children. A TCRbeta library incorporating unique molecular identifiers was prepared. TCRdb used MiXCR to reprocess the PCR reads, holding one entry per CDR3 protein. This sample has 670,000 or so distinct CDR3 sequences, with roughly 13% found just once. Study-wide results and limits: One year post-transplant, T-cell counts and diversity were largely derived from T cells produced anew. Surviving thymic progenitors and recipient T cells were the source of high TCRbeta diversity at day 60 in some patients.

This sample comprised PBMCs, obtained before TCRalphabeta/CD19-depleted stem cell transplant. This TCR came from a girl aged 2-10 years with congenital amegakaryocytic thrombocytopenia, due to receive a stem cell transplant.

CDR3 sequence: CASSLLAGRMDEQYF. The DNA of the CDR3 is TGCGCCAGCAGCTTGTTGGCAGGGAGAATGGACGAGCAGTACTTC. The chain has TRBV5-1 and TRBJ2-7; perhaps D is TRBD1 or TRBD2 (5 bases each). The V gene lost 1 base and the J gene lost 5 bases, with 16 bases spanning the gap. The CDR3 spans 15 residues. Germline V lookup: CDR1 SGHRS, CDR2 YFSETQ. The complete variable domain, with remaining parts taken from reference TRBV5-1 and TRBJ2-7, reads KAGVTQTPRYLIKTRGQQVTLSCSPISGHRSVSWYQQTPGQGLQFLFEYFSETQRNKGNFPGRFSGRQFSNSRSEMNVSTLELGDSALYLCASSLLAGRMDEQYFGPGTRLTVT.